The clone carrying this T cell receptor (beta chain) showed up just a few times. Cohort 3 donors counted as recovered after two negative PCRs, clearance, or resolved symptoms. This CDR3 comprises 12 residues. V shed 5 bases, J shed 12 bases, and the junction held 6 bases outside the gene matches. Germline values: CDR1 LNHDA, CDR2 SQIVND (reference sequence). This sample is part of a study of blood T cell repertoires in COVID-19. Assay: immunoSEQ multiplex PCR; the TCRdb copy retains only in-frame clones and omits some. The sample yields under 450,000 clones, 87% seen once. The origin of this receptor is a man in his thirties or forties who had recovered from COVID-19. The V and J genes are TRBV19 and TRBJ2-1; 8 bases are shared with TRBD1. Sequencing input: PBMCs or T cells enriched from blood (not recorded which). The chain's CDR3 is CASSETGVGQFF. The CDR3 DNA is TGTGCCAGTAGTGAGACAGGGGTTGGGCAGTTCTTC.